The 6 T cell receptor gamma chains in this list originate from one sample, sequenced in a study of γδ T cells in repeated Plasmodium falciparum infection (dated by TCRdb to the early 2020s). For bulk TCR repertoire analysis, Vgamma9/Vdelta2+ and Vdelta2-negative gammadelta T cell populations were isolated by flow sorting from peripheral blood mononuclear cells. Receptor amplification or capture employed multiplex PCR. The run used an Illumina MiSeq. Clone calls in TCRdb were regenerated from the public reads with CATT, after which identical DNA sequences shared one row. For this sample there are more than 20,000 gamma-chain clones; 3% appear just once. In total, the top ten clones hold approximately 33% of the sample. The sample comprised gamma-delta T cells from blood. These receptors all come from a pool of human donors (malaria-infected and uninfected, not separated).

This clone has just a few counts. TCRdb's entry gives the protein of a much larger clone, which mismatches this DNA's translation at residue 4, likely from a read error; the protein reported here is translated from the DNA. The genes are TRGV9 and TRGJ1 or TRGJ2. Assignment of the J gene here rests on matching the DNA to germline, because TCRdb gives none. The germline CDR1 and CDR2 sequences are GITISATS and ISYDGTV (reference sequence). V dropped 9 bases and J dropped 7; count of bases not matched to a gene: 9. This CDR3 contains 11 residues. Here the CDR3 reads CALHSTYKKLF. The CDR3 coding sequence is TGTGCCTTGCATAGTACCTATAAGAAACTCTTT.

Remarks on this clone: The DNA is left out, because the CDR3 cannot be placed on it with certainty; the CDR3 is given as TCRdb lists it. The CDR3 loop is CATWANYIRNSLAVEQHLLSQVSIGRIQHF. The V gene was identified as TRGV5P, while no J gene was called. TRGV5P is annotated as a pseudogene. Including both end residues, the CDR3 is 30 amino acids long.

This clone was counted only a few times. The protein given by TCRdb reflects a much larger clone and differs at residue 6 from this DNA's translation, likely from a read error; the protein shown is the DNA's translation. The V and J genes are TRGV5 and TRGJ1 or TRGJ2. No J segment appears in TCRdb, so it was assigned here by matching the sequence to germline. The CDR3 sequence is 15 residues long. Germline CDR1 reads VINAFY; CDR2 reads YDVSNSKD. V lost 2 bases and J lost 2; bases outside the gene matches: 9. DNA for the CDR3: TGTGCCACCTGGGACAAGCCGGTTGATTATTATAAGAAACTCTTT. Translated: CATWDKPVDYYKKLF.

On this clone: One base separates it from a far larger clone, so it is likely a read error. Other DNA sequences in this sample translate to the same CDR3. V and J are TRGV9 and TRGJ1 or TRGJ2. Trimming removed 2 bases from V and 7 bases from J; junction bases left unmatched: 11. CDR1 is GITISATS and CDR2 is ISYDGTV in the germline V gene (reference sequence). The CDR3 spans 14 residues. The CDR3 sequence is CALWEGPTYYKKLF. The CDR3 nucleotides read TGTGCCTTGTGGGAGGGACCTACTTACTATAAGAAACTCTTT.

Points on this clone: TCRdb's protein, taken from a much larger clone, differs from this DNA's translation at residue 6, likely owing to a read error; the protein displayed comes from the DNA. The CDR3, as DNA: TGTGCCTTGTGGGAGGCGCGGGTATGGAGTTGGGCAAAAAAAATCAAGGTATTT. Amino acid sequence: CALWEARVWSWAKKIKVF. The chain has TRGV9 and TRGJP. The J gene was missing in TCRdb and was found by matching the end of the DNA to germline. This CDR3 region has 18 residues. Germline V gene lookup returns CDR1 GITISATS and CDR2 ISYDGTV (reference sequence). Unmatched junction bases numbered 20, after V lost 2 bases and J lost 16 bases.

Within the sample, this clone is medium-sized. This chain's CDR3 is CATWDIGTGWFKIF. CDR3 nucleotide sequence: TGTGCCACCTGGGATATTGGCACTGGTTGGTTCAAGATATTT. The V call is TRGV8, the J call TRGJP1. V lost 2 bases and J lost 4; bases outside the gene matches: 4. This CDR3 is built from 14 residues. CDR1 VENAVY and CDR2 YDSYNSRV come from the germline V gene.